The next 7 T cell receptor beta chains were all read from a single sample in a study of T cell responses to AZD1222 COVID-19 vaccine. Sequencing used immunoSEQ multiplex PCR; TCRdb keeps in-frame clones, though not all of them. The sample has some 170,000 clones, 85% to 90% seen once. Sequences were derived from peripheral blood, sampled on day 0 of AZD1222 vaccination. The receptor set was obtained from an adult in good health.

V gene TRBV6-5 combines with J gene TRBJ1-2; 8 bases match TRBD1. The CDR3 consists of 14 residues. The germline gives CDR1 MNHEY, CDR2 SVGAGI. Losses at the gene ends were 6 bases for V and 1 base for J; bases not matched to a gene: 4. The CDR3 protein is CASRPGQDNYGYTF. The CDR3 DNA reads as TGTGCCAGCAGGCCGGGACAGGATAACTATGGCTACACCTTC.

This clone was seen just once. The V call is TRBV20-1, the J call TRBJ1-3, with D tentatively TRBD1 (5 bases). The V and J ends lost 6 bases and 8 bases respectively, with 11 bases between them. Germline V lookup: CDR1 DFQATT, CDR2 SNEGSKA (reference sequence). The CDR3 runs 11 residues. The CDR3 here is CSASMGDTIYF. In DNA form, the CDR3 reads TGCAGTGCGAGCATGGGGGACACCATATATTTT.

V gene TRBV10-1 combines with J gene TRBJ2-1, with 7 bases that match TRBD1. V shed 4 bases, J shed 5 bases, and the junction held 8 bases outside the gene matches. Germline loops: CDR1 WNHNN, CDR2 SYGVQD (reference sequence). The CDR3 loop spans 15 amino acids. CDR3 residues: CASSAGQLIHNEQFF. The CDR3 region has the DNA TGCGCCAGCAGTGCGGGACAGCTCATCCACAATGAGCAGTTCTTC.

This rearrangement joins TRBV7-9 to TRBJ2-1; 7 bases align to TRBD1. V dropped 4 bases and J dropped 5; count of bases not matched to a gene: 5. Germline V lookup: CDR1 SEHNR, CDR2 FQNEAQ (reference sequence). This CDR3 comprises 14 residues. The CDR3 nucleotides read TGTGCCAGCAGCTCCTGGACAGGAGACAATGAGCAGTTCTTC. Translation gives CASSSWTGDNEQFF.

The CDR3 nucleotides are TGTGCCAGCACTCCCCTATGGGACAGCAATCAGCCCCAGCATTTT. It encodes CASTPLWDSNQPQHF. V is TRBV28 and J is TRBJ1-5; TRBD1 is a possible D gene (5 bases). With 7 bases removed from V and 1 base from J, the gap between germline ends came to 14 bases. The CDR3 runs to 15 residues. The germline CDR1 and CDR2 sequences are MDHEN and SYDVKM.

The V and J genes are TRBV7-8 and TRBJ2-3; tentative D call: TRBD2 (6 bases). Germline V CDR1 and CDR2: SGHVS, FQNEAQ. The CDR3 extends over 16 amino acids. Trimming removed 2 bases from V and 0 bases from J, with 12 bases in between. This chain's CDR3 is CASSLLGRLSTDTQYF. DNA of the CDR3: TGTGCCAGCAGCTTATTAGGGAGGTTAAGCACAGATACGCAGTATTTT.

CDR3 sequence: CASSLAGDSRNTEAFF. CDR3 DNA sequence: TGCGCCAGCAGCTTGGCTGGGGACAGCAGGAACACTGAAGCTTTCTTT. J is TRBJ1-1 and V is TRBV5-1; 7 bases fit TRBD1. Trimming removed 0 bases from V and 1 base from J; junction bases left unmatched: 6. The CDR3 is 16 residues long. Germline lookup yields CDR1 SGHRS and CDR2 YFSETQ.